Sequencing of this T cell receptor (beta chain) was carried out in a study of shared clonotypes between healthy human individuals. Overall study context: Donors were two women and a few men aged 18 to 49.

Deletions cut 5 bases from V and 3 bases from J, with 11 bases between. This CDR3 spans 13 amino acids. Looked up from germline, CDR1 is SGHRS and CDR2 is YFSETQ. Details on this clone: Its antigen is undetermined.

Study outcomes and limitations: Researchers found naive subsets generally carried larger estimated richness than memory subsets. A handful of donors showed sharing of approximately 5% of naive CD4 clonotypes. In the sorted subsets, rarefaction showed sequencing was incomplete despite large depth.

Profiled with immunoSEQ multiplex PCR; TCRdb holds only in-frame clones, not every one. The table shows some 2.4 million clones, with under 95% occurring only once. The source is a man aged 18 to 29 in good health. Some clones in this sample may be carry-over from other donors' samples. Sample: naive CD4+ T cells from PBMCs. Stated subset: CD45RA+ positively selected. This chain links TRBV5-1 with TRBJ2-5; D is perhaps TRBD2 (5 bases). The CDR3 region has the DNA TGCGCCAGCAGTCCTAGCAGCGAAGAGACCCAGTACTTC. Residues: CASSPSSEETQYF.